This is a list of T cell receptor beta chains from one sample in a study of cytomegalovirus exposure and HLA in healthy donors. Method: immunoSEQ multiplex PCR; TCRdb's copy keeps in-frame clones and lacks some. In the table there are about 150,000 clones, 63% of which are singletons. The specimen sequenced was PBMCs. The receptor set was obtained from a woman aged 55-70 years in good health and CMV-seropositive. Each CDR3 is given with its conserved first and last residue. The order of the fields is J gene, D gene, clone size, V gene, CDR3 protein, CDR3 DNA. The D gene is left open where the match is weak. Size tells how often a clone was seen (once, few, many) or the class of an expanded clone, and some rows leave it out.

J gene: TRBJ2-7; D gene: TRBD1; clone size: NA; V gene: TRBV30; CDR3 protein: CAWSVLGRGYEQYF; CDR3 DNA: TGTGCCTGGAGTGTACTCGGCAGGGGGTACGAGCAGTACTTC
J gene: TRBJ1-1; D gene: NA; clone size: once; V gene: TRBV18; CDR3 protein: CASSAVRNTEAFF; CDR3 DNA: TGTGCCAGCTCAGCGGTGCGGAACACTGAAGCTTTCTTT
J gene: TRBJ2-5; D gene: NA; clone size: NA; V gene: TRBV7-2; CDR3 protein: CASSRLPQETQYF; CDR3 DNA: TGTGCCAGCAGCAGACTACCCCAAGAGACCCAGTACTTC
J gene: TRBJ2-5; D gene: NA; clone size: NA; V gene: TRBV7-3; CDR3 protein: CASSEGGHRETQYF; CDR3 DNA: TGTGCCAGCAGCGAGGGCGGTCACCGGGAGACCCAGTACTTC
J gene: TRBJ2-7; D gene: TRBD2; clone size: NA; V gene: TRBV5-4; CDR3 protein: CASSDTSASYEQYF; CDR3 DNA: TGTGCCAGCAGTGATACTAGCGCCTCCTACGAGCAGTACTTC
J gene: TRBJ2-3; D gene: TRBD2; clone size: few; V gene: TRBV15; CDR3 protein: CATSSTLTGTSGPNTDTQYF; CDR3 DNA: TGTGCCACCAGCAGCACCTTAACCGGGACTAGCGGCCCAAACACAGATACGCAGTATTTT
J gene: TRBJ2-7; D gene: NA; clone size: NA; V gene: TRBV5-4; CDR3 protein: CASSLESREQYF; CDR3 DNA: TGTGCCAGCAGCTTGGAGAGCAGGGAGCAGTACTTC
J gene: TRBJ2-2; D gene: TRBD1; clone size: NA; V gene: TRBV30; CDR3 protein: CARDRGPNTGELFF; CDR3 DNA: TGTGCCAGGGACAGGGGGCCGAACACCGGGGAGCTGTTTTTT
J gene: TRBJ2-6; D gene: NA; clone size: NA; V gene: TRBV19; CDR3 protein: CASTPGLSSSGANVLTF; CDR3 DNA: TGTGCCAGTACCCCGGGACTTTCTAGCTCTGGGGCCAACGTCCTGACTTTC
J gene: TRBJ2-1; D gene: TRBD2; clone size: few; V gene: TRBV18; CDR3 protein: CASSGTRSYNEQFF; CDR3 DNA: TGTGCCAGCTCCGGGACTAGATCTTACAATGAGCAGTTCTTC
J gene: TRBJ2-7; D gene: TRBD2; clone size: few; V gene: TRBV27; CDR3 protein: CASRREGSYEQYF; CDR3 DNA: TGTGCCAGCAGGCGGGAGGGTTCCTACGAGCAGTACTTC
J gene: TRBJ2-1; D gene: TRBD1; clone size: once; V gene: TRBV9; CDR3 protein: CASSVSRDRGNEQFF; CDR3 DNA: TGTGCCAGCAGCGTCTCCCGGGACAGGGGGAACGAGCAGTTCTTC
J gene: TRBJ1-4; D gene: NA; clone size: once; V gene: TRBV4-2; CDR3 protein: CASSLSQDSANEKLFF; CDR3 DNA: TGTGCCAGCAGCCTAAGCCAGGACTCCGCTAATGAAAAACTGTTTTTT
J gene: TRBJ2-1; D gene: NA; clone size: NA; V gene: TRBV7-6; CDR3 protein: CASSLVGHEQFF; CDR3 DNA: TGTGCCAGCAGCTTAGTGGGCCATGAGCAGTTCTTC
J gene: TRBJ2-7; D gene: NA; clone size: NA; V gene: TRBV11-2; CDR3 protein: CASSYLRDTGYEQYF; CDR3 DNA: TGTGCCAGCAGCTATCTCCGGGACACTGGTTACGAGCAGTACTTC
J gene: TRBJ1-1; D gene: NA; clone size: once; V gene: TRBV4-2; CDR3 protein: CASSPAGTNTEAFF; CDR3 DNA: TGTGCCAGCAGCCCAGCGGGGACCAACACTGAAGCTTTCTTT
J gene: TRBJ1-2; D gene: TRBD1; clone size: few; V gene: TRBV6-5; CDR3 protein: CASSSWTGRANYGYTF; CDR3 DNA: TGTGCCAGCAGTTCCTGGACAGGGCGGGCTAACTATGGCTACACCTTC
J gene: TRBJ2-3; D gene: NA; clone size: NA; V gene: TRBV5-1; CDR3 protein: CASSGAGVSTDTQYF; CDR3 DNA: TGCGCCAGCAGTGGGGCAGGGGTTAGCACAGATACGCAGTATTTT
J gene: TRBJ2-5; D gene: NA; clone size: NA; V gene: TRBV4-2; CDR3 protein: CASSPGQNQETQYF; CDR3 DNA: TGTGCCAGCAGCCCTGGACAAAACCAAGAGACCCAGTACTTC
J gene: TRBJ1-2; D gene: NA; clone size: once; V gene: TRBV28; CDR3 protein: CASSRGLANYGYTF; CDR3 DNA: TGTGCCAGCAGCCGGGGTTTAGCTAACTATGGCTACACCTTC
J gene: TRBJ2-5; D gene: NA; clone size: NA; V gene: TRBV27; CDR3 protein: CASTRGAETQYF; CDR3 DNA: TGTGCCAGCACCCGGGGGGCGGAGACCCAGTACTTC
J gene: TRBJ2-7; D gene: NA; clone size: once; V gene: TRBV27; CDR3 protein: CASSFGLGGEQYF; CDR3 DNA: TGTGCCAGCAGTTTCGGTTTGGGGGGCGAGCAGTACTTC
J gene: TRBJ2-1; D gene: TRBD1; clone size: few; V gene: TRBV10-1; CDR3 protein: CASSESADRGAVNEQFF; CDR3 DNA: TGCGCCAGCAGTGAGTCTGCTGACAGGGGTGCCGTTAATGAGCAGTTCTTC
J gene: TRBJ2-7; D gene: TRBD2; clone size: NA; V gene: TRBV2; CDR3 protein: CASSETGLAYEQYF; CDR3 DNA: TGTGCCAGCAGTGAAACGGGACTAGCCTACGAGCAGTACTTC
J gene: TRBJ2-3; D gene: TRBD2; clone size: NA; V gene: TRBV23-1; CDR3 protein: CASSQCGRPRTDTQYF; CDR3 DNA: TGCGCCAGCAGTCAGTGCGGGAGGCCTCGCACAGATACGCAGTATTTT
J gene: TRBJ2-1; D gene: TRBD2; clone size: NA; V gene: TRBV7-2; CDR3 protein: CASSASLAASYNEQFF; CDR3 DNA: TGTGCCAGCAGCGCCTCACTAGCGGCCTCCTACAATGAGCAGTTCTTC
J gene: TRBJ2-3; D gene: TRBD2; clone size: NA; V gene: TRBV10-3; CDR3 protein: CASASLAGTDTQYF; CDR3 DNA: TGTGCCAGCGCTTCACTAGCGGGGACAGATACGCAGTATTTT
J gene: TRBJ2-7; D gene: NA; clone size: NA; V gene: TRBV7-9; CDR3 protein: CASSWGLSYEQYF; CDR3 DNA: TGTGCCAGCAGTTGGGGACTCTCCTACGAGCAGTACTTC
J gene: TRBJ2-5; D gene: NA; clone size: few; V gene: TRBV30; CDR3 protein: CAWKGGGATQETQYF; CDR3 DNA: TGTGCCTGGAAGGGGGGAGGGGCGACTCAAGAGACCCAGTACTTC
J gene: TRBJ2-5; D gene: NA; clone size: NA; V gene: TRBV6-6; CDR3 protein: CASSYVGGIARETQYF; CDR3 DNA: TGTGCCAGCAGTTACGTAGGCGGAATCGCCCGCGAGACCCAGTACTTC
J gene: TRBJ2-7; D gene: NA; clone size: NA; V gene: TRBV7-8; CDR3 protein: CASSRARENEQYF; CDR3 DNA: TGTGCCAGCAGCCGGGCCCGGGAGAACGAGCAGTACTTC
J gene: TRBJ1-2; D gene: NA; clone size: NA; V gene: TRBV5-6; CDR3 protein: CASRWTSSYGCTF; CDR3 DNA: TGTGCCAGCAGATGGACAAGTTCATATGGCTGCACCTTC
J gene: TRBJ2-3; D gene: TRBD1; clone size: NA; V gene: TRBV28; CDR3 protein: CASTPSPGTGDSTDTQYF; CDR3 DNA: TGTGCCAGCACTCCTTCGCCCGGGACAGGGGACTCCACAGATACGCAGTATTTT
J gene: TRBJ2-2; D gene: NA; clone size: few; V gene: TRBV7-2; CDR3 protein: CASSLSTPATGELFF; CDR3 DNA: TGTGCCAGCAGCTTATCTACCCCTGCCACCGGGGAGCTGTTTTTT
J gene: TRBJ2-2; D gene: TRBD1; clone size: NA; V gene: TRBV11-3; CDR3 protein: CASSYDRDTGELFF; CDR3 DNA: TGTGCCAGCAGCTATGACAGGGATACCGGGGAGCTGTTTTTT
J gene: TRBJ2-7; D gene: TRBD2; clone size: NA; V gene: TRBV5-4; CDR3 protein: CASSAFSSGRAHEQYF; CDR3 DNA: TGTGCCAGCAGCGCCTTTTCTAGCGGGAGGGCCCACGAGCAGTACTTC
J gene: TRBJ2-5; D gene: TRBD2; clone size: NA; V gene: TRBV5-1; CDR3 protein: CASGLGGVPHQETQYF; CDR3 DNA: TGCGCCAGCGGACTGGGGGGGGTCCCCCACCAGGAGACCCAGTACTTC
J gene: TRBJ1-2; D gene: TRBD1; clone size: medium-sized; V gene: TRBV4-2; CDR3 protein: CASSQAQGARYGYTF; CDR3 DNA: TGTGCCAGCAGCCAAGCGCAGGGGGCGCGTTATGGCTACACCTTC
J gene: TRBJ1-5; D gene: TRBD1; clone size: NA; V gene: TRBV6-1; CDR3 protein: CASSFMGQVNQPQHF; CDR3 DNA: TGTGCCAGCAGTTTCATGGGACAGGTTAATCAGCCCCAGCATTTT
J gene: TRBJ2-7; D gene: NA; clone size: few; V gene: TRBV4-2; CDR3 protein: CASSQSTGISVASTYEQYF; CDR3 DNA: TGTGCCAGCAGCCAATCCACAGGGATATCAGTAGCGAGTACCTACGAGCAGTACTTC
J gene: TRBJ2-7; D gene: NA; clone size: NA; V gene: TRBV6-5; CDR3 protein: CAVRKTGSYEQYF; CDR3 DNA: TGTGCCGTCCGCAAGACAGGTTCCTACGAGCAGTACTTC
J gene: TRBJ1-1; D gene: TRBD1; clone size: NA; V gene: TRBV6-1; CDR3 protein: CASRGQGWTEAFF; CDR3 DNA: TGTGCCAGCAGGGGACAGGGATGGACTGAAGCTTTCTTT
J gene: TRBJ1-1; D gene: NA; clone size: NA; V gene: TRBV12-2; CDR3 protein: CASRLGEGTEDTEAFF; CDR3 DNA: TGTGCAAGTCGCTTAGGGGAGGGGACGGAGGACACTGAAGCTTTCTTT
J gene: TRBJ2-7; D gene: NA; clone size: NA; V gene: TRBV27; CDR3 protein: CASSPLGVRAYEQYF; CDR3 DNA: TGTGCCAGCAGTCCCTTGGGCGTCAGGGCCTACGAGCAGTACTTC
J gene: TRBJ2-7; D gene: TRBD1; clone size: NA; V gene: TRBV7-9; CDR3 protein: CASSPDRVADEQYF; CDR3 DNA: TGTGCCAGCAGCCCGGACAGGGTTGCCGACGAGCAGTACTTC
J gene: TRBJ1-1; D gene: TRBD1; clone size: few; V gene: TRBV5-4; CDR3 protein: CASTPPGQGNTEAFF; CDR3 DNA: TGTGCCAGCACCCCACCGGGACAGGGGAACACTGAAGCTTTCTTT
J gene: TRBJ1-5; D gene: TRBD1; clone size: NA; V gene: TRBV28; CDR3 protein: CASSLSDRAHNQPQHF; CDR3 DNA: TGTGCCAGCAGTTTATCGGACAGGGCCCACAATCAGCCCCAGCATTTT
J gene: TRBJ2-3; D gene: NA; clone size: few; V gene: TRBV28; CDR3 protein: CASSQGTDTQYF; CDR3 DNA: TGTGCCAGCAGTCAGGGGACGGATACGCAGTATTTT
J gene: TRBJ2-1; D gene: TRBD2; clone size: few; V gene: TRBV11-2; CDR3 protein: CASSLSGVSYNEQFF; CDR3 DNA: TGTGCCAGCAGCTTAAGCGGGGTTTCCTACAATGAGCAGTTCTTC